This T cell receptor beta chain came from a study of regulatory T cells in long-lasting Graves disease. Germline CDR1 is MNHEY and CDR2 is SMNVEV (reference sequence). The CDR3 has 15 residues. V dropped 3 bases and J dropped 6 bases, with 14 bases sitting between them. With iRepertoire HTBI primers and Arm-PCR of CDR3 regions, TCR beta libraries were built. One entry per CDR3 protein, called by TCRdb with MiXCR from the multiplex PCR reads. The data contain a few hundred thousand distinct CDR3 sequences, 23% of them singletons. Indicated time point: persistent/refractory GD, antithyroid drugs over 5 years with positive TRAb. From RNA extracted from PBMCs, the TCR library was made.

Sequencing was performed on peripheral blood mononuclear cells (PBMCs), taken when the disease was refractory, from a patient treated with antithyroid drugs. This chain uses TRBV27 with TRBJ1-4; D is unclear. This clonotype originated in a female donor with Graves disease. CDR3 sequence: CASSLIGSVDEKLFF. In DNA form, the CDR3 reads TGTGCCAGCAGTTTGATCGGGTCAGTTGATGAAAAACTGTTTTTT.